This TCR beta chain was sequenced for a study of blood T cell repertoires in COVID-19. Across the whole study: Samples came from the United States, Italy and Spain, spanning acute and convalescent COVID-19. T cells, B-cell-depleted T cells, or PBMCs supplied cDNA or gDNA.

V was clipped by 4 bases and J by 4 bases, with 8 bases between them. CDR1 and CDR2 from the germline V gene are SGHDN and FVKESK. The CDR3 runs 13 residues. Per the authors' pipeline: From reference gene primer amplification, estimates of nucleated cell counts were derived. This table comes from immunoSEQ multiplex PCR, and its TCRdb copy is limited to in-frame clones, with some not included. V, J and clone size reflect that table, while D and trimming were determined from the DNA. Here the sample spans 200,000 or so clones, 70% to 85% being singletons. The clonotype was recovered from a human donor with acute or convalescent COVID-19. The donor label of this sample is uncertain. The specimen was peripheral blood. The chain recombines TRBV14 with TRBJ2-1; D ambiguous. The CDR3 DNA reads TGTGCCAGCAGCCTTCGTTTTTACAATGAGCAGTTCTTC. This gives the protein CASSLRFYNEQFF.